The present entry profiles one TCR beta chain with its context. No cognate antigen has been identified for it. The input lacks base qualities; no much larger clone sits a single base away. CD8 naive samples were CD45RO-negative cells positively selected for CCR7, giving a CD45RA+CCR7+ population that excluded TemRA cells. Healthy HIV-negative adults with no recently reported acute infections or vaccinations were included as donors. Only Caucasian adults living in Nashville, Tennessee, USA were represented among the donors. After blood collection by leukapheresis, PBMCs were isolated using Ficoll-Histopaque density gradient centrifugation and then cryopreserved in the vapor phase of liquid nitrogen. Analytical flow cytometry was used to check the purity and quantity of every magnetically sorted T cell population. Genomic DNA was isolated from every sorted fraction and measured by UV absorbance on a Nanodrop 2000c.

The CDR3 runs 17 residues from the cysteine to the phenylalanine. Just the 51-base CDR3 DNA is kept, in frame starting at base 1. V loses 1 base at its end and J loses 3 bases; junction bases beyond the gene matches: 10. Reading the germline V gene gives CDR1 SGHDT and CDR2 YYEEEE. These data come from a study of shared clonotypes between healthy human individuals (dated by TCRdb to 2019 to 2021). For the study in its entirety: A couple of women and a few men aged 18 to 49 years were included in the cohort. For each donor, CD4 naive and CD4 memory were each run on three plates, CD8 naive on two plates, and CD8 memory on one plate. To estimate repertoire size and how much clonotypes are shared between individuals, the study performed deep sequencing of blood TCR repertoires from roughly five healthy adults. Libraries were prepared and TCR repertoires were sequenced by different laboratories using diverse techniques, in order to increase sequencing depth and limit assay-specific biases. Per donor, leukapheresis produced somewhere between about 0.94 and 9.5 billion PBMCs. What the research found in general, with its limitations: Higher generation probabilities were observed for clonotypes shared by all four sorted-subset donors than for non-shared clonotypes. Sharing across a few donors was observed for approximately 5% of naive CD4, over 3% of naive CD8, about 2.3% of memory CD4, and roughly 0.4% of memory CD8 clonotypes. Rarefaction of sorted-subset datasets indicated incomplete sequencing despite the large sequencing depth. Sampling was restricted to blood, and TCR repertoires in tissue are likely to differ from TCR repertoires in blood. Larger estimated clonotype richness was generally found for naive subsets than for memory subsets. Based on pairwise subsampling, the degree of clonotype sharing among donors was expected to be affected by sequencing depth. The genetic and exposure-history diversity represented was limited by the small number of donors.

Using the deep immunoSEQ assay, multiplex PCR amplified TCR CDR3 regions from genomic DNA. Genomic DNA extracted from each cell subset was distributed evenly over all wells of several immunoSEQ 96-well plates, and each plate served as one replicate. Each replicate PCR for sorted subsets received around 0.2 ug genomic DNA, equal to tens of thousands of T cell genomes. Purified libraries were measured with a Qubit 3.0 fluorometer, size-checked on a Bioanalyzer 2100, and measured again with the KAPA Library Quantification kit. Every immunoSEQ 96-well plate was sequenced on a dedicated single-read 150-cycle Illumina NextSeq 550 flow cell. The authors' analysis ran thus. Because only junctional sequences without quality scores were contained in the immunoSEQ output, filtering matching that applied to full-length reads could not be performed. Sequences were annotated with PyIR, a Python wrapper for IgBLAST v1.9, and V/J genes and CDR3 were assigned using IMGT germline references. Reads with weak V/J assignments (E-value above 1e-6), missing CDR3, stop codons, out-of-frame junctions, or ambiguous translated residues were removed. V3J clonotypes were defined as sequences sharing an identical inferred V gene, J gene, and CDR3 amino acid sequence. Percentage overlap between repertoires was computed as shared unique clonotypes divided by the size of the smaller repertoire. RTK rarefaction, the Chao1 estimator, and Recon v2.1 estimates of unobserved clonotypes were used to assess repertoire richness. Generation probabilities for all TCRbeta clonotypes obtained by the gDNA method from four donors were computed using OLGA. TCRdb holds this immuneACCESS table with in-frame rearrangements only. Some clones are missing; in checked studies, unresolved V genes explain under half, and the rest has no known cause. D and trimming were read from the DNA, whereas the V and J calls and clone size are those reported in that table. The sample table lists about 2 million clones, just under 95% of them with a count of one. The leading ten clones occupy around 1% of the sample.

The chain employs TRBV5-6 and TRBJ2-1; TRBD2 fits 7 bases in the junction. This clonotype originated in a young man in good health. Material: naive CD8+ T cells sorted from blood. In light of the paper, this sample's cell subset or site label describes: CD45RA+CCR7+. The CDR3 region has the sequence CASSLTGGLLIYNEQFF. The bases are TGTGCCAGCAGCTTGACGGGGGGTCTTCTCATCTACAATGAGCAGTTCTTC.